This T cell receptor (beta chain) was identified in a study of CD8 T cells in ankylosing spondylitis. Per germline, CDR1 SSHAT and CDR2 FNYEAQ (reference sequence). There are 14 residues in the CDR3. J gave up 3 bases and V 5 bases, and 6 bases lay outside the gene matches. Quantitative barcoded 5'-RACE was used to prepare TCR beta libraries. TCRdb re-derived calls from the 5' RACE reads in MiXCR, one entry per CDR3 protein. The table lists roughly 700,000 distinct CDR3 sequences, about 20% of them singletons. Findings of the study overall: Reported data indicate significant enrichment of disease-linked clones within matched ankylosing spondylitis synovial fluid. A TCR beta motif of seven or eight highly homologous variants appeared characteristic of ankylosing spondylitis blood. Earlier reports found some motif variants in synovial fluid and blood in reactive arthritis.

As for this clonotype: Antigen specificity is unknown.

The sequenced sample consisted of blood, either unsorted or a sorted T cell fraction (not recorded which). The TCR was taken from a male donor with ankylosing spondylitis. This chain uses TRBV7-7 with TRBJ2-5, with 7 bases that match TRBD1. The CDR3 sequence is CASSPGTAKETQYF. In DNA, the CDR3 is TGTGCCAGCAGCCCCGGGACAGCCAAAGAGACCCAGTACTTC. The entire variable domain, with the rest obtained from reference TRBV7-7 and TRBJ2-5, is as follows: GAGVSQSPRYKVTKRGQDVTLRCDPISSHATLYWYQQALGQGPEFLTYFNYEAQPDKSGLPSDRFSAERPEGSISTLTIQRTEQRDSAMYRCASSPGTAKETQYFGPGTRLLVL.